What follows are 30 T cell receptor beta chains derived from one specimen sequenced in a study of vaccination effects on CD4 cells after COVID-19. Prior to sequencing, the ViraFEST assay stimulated PBMC with viral peptide pools, which expanded the antigen-specific CD4+ T cells. Isolation of CD4+ T cells took place after about ten days of culture. Participants were vaccinated with two doses of either the BNT162b2 or mRNA-1273 vaccine. Their antigens are not known. Clones were sequenced by immunoSEQ multiplex PCR, and TCRdb holds only the in-frame ones, with some missing. The table lists 27,000 or so clones, 83% of them singletons, with almost 1.5% in the top ten. The sample consisted of CD4+ T cells from PBMCs cultured with HCoV-NL63 spike peptides, taken after COVID-19 vaccination. The origin of the receptors is a human donor who received a COVID-19 vaccine. Some clones in this sample may be carry-over from other donors' samples.

V gene TRBV6-5 combines with J gene TRBJ2-2; D is uncertain. The CDR3 sequence is 15 residues long. With 7 bases removed from V and 5 bases from J, the gap between germline ends came to 17 bases. CDR1 and CDR2 from the germline V gene are MNHEY and SVGAGI. The CDR3 reads CASTMGSPRTGELFF. CDR3 DNA: TGTGCCAGCACCATGGGCAGCCCGAGAACCGGGGAGCTGTTTTTT.

The chain joins TRBV27 to TRBJ2-2; a weak D match, TRBD1 (5 bases). The CDR3 has 17 residues. Germline V gene lookup returns CDR1 MNHEY and CDR2 SMNVEV (reference sequence). V lost 7 bases to trimming and J lost 5 bases, with 23 bases between them. In nucleotides, the CDR3 is TGTGCCAGCAAACCCAAGGGGATTGCAGTAGAAACCGGGGAGCTGTTTTTT. Encoded protein: CASKPKGIAVETGELFF.

The gene calls are TRBV19 and TRBJ1-6, with TRBD1 as a possible D gene (5 bases). CDR1 and CDR2 from the germline V gene are LNHDA and SQIVND (reference sequence). V dropped 5 bases and J dropped 8 bases, with 16 bases sitting between them. This CDR3 is 15 amino acids long. CDR3 DNA: TGTGCCAGTAGTCCTCGAGGGGATAGTTATTCACCCCTCCACTTT. It is translated as CASSPRGDSYSPLHF.

The chain employs TRBV6-5 and TRBJ1-5, with 10 bases matching TRBD1. The V and J ends lost 4 bases and 5 bases, in that order; junction bases with no gene match: 5. Germline loops: CDR1 MNHEY, CDR2 SVGAGI. The CDR3 has 15 amino acids. CDR3 in amino acids: CASSFLGQGDQPQHF. The CDR3 coding sequence is TGTGCCAGCAGTTTCCTCGGACAGGGGGATCAGCCCCAGCATTTT.

The chain recombines TRBV18 with TRBJ1-2; TRBD1 agrees at 7 bases. Germline lookup yields CDR1 KGHSH and CDR2 LQKENI. Germline trimming cut 3 bases from V and 1 base from J; bases unmatched to any gene: 8. There are 16 residues in the CDR3. CDR3: CASSPMDRMLNYGYTF. The CDR3, as DNA: TGTGCCAGCTCACCGATGGACAGGATGCTTAACTATGGCTACACCTTC.

The chain links TRBV19 to TRBJ2-2; D is ambiguous. The germline gives CDR1 LNHDA, CDR2 SQIVND (reference sequence). There are 12 residues in the CDR3. The V and J ends lost 5 bases and 5 bases respectively, with 6 bases between them. CDR3 region: CASSSHTGELFF. The CDR3 DNA reads as TGTGCCAGTAGTTCCCATACCGGGGAGCTGTTTTTT.

V is TRBV4-1 and J is TRBJ2-3, with D possibly being TRBD1 (5 bases). In germline, CDR1 is MGHRA, CDR2 YSYEKL. The CDR3 totals 13 residues. The V end was cut by 4 bases, the J end by 2 bases, with 7 bases between. The DNA of the CDR3 is TGCGCCAGCAGCCTGACAGACACAGATACGCAGTATTTT. Its translation: CASSLTDTDTQYF.

The chain carries TRBV2 and TRBJ2-5; possible D gene TRBD2, 5 bases. The V gene's germline CDR1 is SNHLY and CDR2 FYNNEI. CDR3 length: 15 amino acids. Trimming removed 8 bases from V and 6 bases from J, with 22 bases in between. The CDR3 loop is CASGSHGVSVQTQYF. CDR3 nucleotide sequence: TGTGCCAGCGGCAGCCACGGGGTCTCGGTCCAGACCCAGTACTTC.

The chain recombines TRBV12-3 or TRBV12-4 with TRBJ1-2; D ambiguous. V lost 3 bases to trimming and J lost 8 bases, with 10 bases between them. CDR3 length: 12 residues. CDR3 DNA: TGTGCCAGCAGTTTTTACGGGATCGGCTACACCTTC. It yields the protein CASSFYGIGYTF.

This clone was seen a single time. Here the CDR3 DNA reads TGTGCCAGCAGCCCTAGCGGGCTAGAGGTAGATACGCAGTATTTT. Translated: CASSPSGLEVDTQYF. The rearrangement uses TRBV7-2 and TRBJ2-3, with 8 positions matching TRBD2. The CDR3 has 15 residues. V lost 5 bases to trimming and J lost 5 bases; unmatched junction nucleotides: 9. Germline CDR1 and CDR2: SGHTA and FQGNSA.

The chain has TRBV5-5 and TRBJ1-3, with 7 positions matching TRBD1. V shed 6 bases and J 3 bases; nucleotides not matched to a gene: 12. From germline, CDR1 is SGHKS and CDR2 YYEKEE (reference sequence). The CDR3 covers 16 residues. The CDR3 DNA reads TGTGCCAGCACTCAGCTCGGAGGGGGCGTTGGAAACACCATATATTTT. Its protein is CASTQLGGGVGNTIYF.

The V call is TRBV6-4, the J call TRBJ1-1; D not certain. Deletions cut 6 bases from V and 1 base from J, with 12 bases between. CDR3 length equals 14 residues. Germline CDR1 and CDR2: MRHNA and SNTAGT. The CDR3 sequence is CASRRQDSNTEAFF. The CDR3 DNA follows: TGTGCCAGCAGACGCCAAGATTCGAACACTGAAGCTTTCTTT.

V is TRBV6-5 and J is TRBJ1-1; TRBD1 might be the D (5 bases). Trimming shortened V by 0 bases and J by 6 bases, and 11 bases separated the two germline ends. Germline V gene lookup returns CDR1 MNHEY and CDR2 SVGAGI. The CDR3 is made up of 14 amino acids. For the CDR3, the DNA is TGTGCCAGCAGTTACTCGGCAGGGAAGGCTGAAGCTTTCTTT. The encoded protein is CASSYSAGKAEAFF.

The chain uses TRBV5-6 and TRBJ1-2, with 7 bases fitting TRBD1. Unmatched junction bases numbered 5, after V lost 1 base and J lost 5 bases. Germline V lookup: CDR1 SGHDT, CDR2 YYEEEE. CDR3 length equals 14 residues. CDR3 sequence reads: CASSLWDRSYGYTF. DNA of the CDR3: TGTGCCAGCAGCTTGTGGGACAGATCATATGGCTACACCTTC.

The rearrangement joins TRBV7-2 to TRBJ1-1; 8 bases match TRBD1. This CDR3 spans 14 amino acids. Germline loops: CDR1 SGHTA, CDR2 FQGNSA. V shed 4 bases and J 0 bases; nucleotides not matched to a gene: 1. CDR3 protein: CASSSTGVNTEAFF. The CDR3 region has the DNA TGTGCCAGCAGCTCGACAGGGGTGAACACTGAAGCTTTCTTT.

J is TRBJ2-7 and V is TRBV21-1; the table's D call of TRBD1 was not tested on the DNA. TRBV21-1 is deemed a pseudogene. The CDR3 totals 16 residues. CDR3 protein: CASSSRETGYSYEQYV. The CDR3 coding sequence is TGTGCCAGCAGCAGTCGTGAGACAGGGTATTCCTACGAGCAGTACGTC.

By share, this clone counts as medium-sized. The rearrangement links TRBV24-1 to TRBJ2-1, with 9 bases that match TRBD1. V shed 4 bases and J 3 bases; nucleotides not matched to a gene: 9. Per the germline V gene, CDR1 is KGHDR and CDR2 is SFDVKD. CDR3 length: 17 residues. CDR3 sequence (DNA): TGTGCCACCAGTGACAGTATGACAGGGGGTCACTACAATGAGCAGTTCTTC. This encodes CATSDSMTGGHYNEQFF.

The chain has TRBV19 and TRBJ2-2; 11 bases are a match to TRBD2. Trimming at V came to 7 bases and at J to 1 base, leaving 2 bases not matched to a gene. In germline, CDR1 is LNHDA, CDR2 SQIVND (reference sequence). This CDR3 has 15 residues. CDR3 sequence reads: CASTTSGGNTGELFF. The CDR3 DNA reads as TGTGCCAGTACTACTAGCGGGGGGAACACCGGGGAGCTGTTTTTT.

The V gene is TRBV7-3, the J gene TRBJ2-6, with 9 bases lining up with TRBD1. V shed 3 bases, J shed 0 bases, and the junction held 0 bases outside the gene matches. The CDR3 sequence is 16 residues long. CDR1 is SGHTA, CDR2 FQGTGA, per germline. The CDR3 is CASSLTGGSGANVLTF. CDR3 nucleotide sequence: TGTGCCAGCAGCTTGACAGGGGGCTCTGGGGCCAACGTCCTGACTTTC.

A note on this clone: This same CDR3 is encoded by further DNA sequences in the sample. CDR3: CASSLAGTDTQYF. The CDR3 DNA is TGCGCCAGCAGCTTGGCGGGCACAGATACGCAGTATTTT. The V call is TRBV5-1, the J call TRBJ2-3; D not resolved. The CDR3 consists of 13 residues. Germline V gene lookup returns CDR1 SGHRS and CDR2 YFSETQ. V was pared by 0 bases and J by 1 base, with 3 bases between.

This rearrangement joins TRBV6-1 to TRBJ2-7, with D perhaps matching TRBD2 (6 bases). The CDR3 runs 15 residues. Trimming stripped 3 bases from V and 2 bases from J, with 14 bases between. Germline CDR1 reads MNHNS; CDR2 reads SASEGT. CDR3 amino acids: CASSDLTGGTYEQYV. The CDR3 DNA follows: TGTGCCAGCAGTGATTTGACCGGAGGGACCTACGAGCAGTACGTC.

This chain links TRBV18 with TRBJ1-2; D ambiguous. The CDR3 runs 15 residues. CDR1 KGHSH and CDR2 LQKENI come from the germline V gene. The V gene lost 3 bases and the J gene lost 0 bases, with 11 bases spanning the gap. The CDR3 protein is CASSPSAGPNYGYTF. CDR3 DNA: TGTGCCAGCTCACCCTCGGCCGGACCTAACTATGGCTACACCTTC.

The V call is TRBV6-4, the J call TRBJ2-6; 7 bases fit TRBD1. CDR1 and CDR2 from the germline V gene are MRHNA and SNTAGT. This CDR3 region has 18 residues. V shed 6 bases, J shed 0 bases, and the junction held 11 bases outside the gene matches. The CDR3 nucleotides are TGTGCCAGCAGCCTTCGGGACAGTGTCAGCTCTGGGGCCAACGTCCTGACTTTC. Amino acids: CASSLRDSVSSGANVLTF.

The chain recombines TRBV2 with TRBJ2-2; 12 bases are shared with TRBD2. With 5 bases clipped from V and 4 bases from J, the junction kept 2 bases outside the gene matches. Germline CDR1 reads SNHLY; CDR2 reads FYNNEI. The CDR3 totals 15 residues. The CDR3, as DNA: TGTGCCAGCAGTATGACTAGCGGGGGCACCGGGGAGCTGTTTTTT. As protein: CASSMTSGGTGELFF. Complete variable domain (other parts from reference TRBV2 and TRBJ2-2): EPEVTQTPSHQVTQMGQEVILRCVPISNHLYFYWYRQILGQKVEFLVSFYNNEISEKSEIFDDQFSVERPDGSNFTLKIRSTKLEDSAMYFCASSMTSGGTGELFFGEGSRLTVL.

The chain couples TRBV9 to TRBJ2-5; 14 bases agree with TRBD2. The ends lost 2 bases at V and 4 bases at J; junction bases unmatched: 1. This CDR3 has 15 amino acids. Germline CDR1 SGDLS, CDR2 YYNGEE. In nucleotides, the CDR3 is TGTGCCAGCAGCGTCGGGACTAGCGGGGGAGAGACCCAGTACTTC. Translation gives CASSVGTSGGETQYF.

V usage is TRBV4-3 and J usage is TRBJ1-6; D call uncertain. V shed 0 bases and J shed 2 bases, with 8 bases lying between them. The germline V gene has CDR1 LGHNA and CDR2 YSLEER. The CDR3 is 16 residues long. CDR3 bases: TGCGCCAGCAGCCAAGATCTACAGACCTATAATTCACCCCTCCACTTT. Protein sequence: CASSQDLQTYNSPLHF.

The chain combines TRBV6-5 with TRBJ1-4; D perhaps matches TRBD1 (5 bases). Looked up from germline, CDR1 is MNHEY and CDR2 is SVGAGI. The CDR3 spans 15 residues. The ends were cut back, 6 bases at V and 4 bases at J, with 15 bases in the middle. This CDR3 reads CASSLSGLFNEKLFF. CDR3 DNA sequence: TGTGCCAGCAGCCTCTCGGGACTCTTTAATGAAAAACTGTTTTTT.

The chain has TRBV5-1 and TRBJ1-6; the match to TRBD1 covers 9 bases. Per the germline V gene, CDR1 is SGHRS and CDR2 is YFSETQ. The CDR3 is made up of 14 amino acids. With V trimmed by 2 bases and J by 13 bases, 7 bases remained unmatched. The chain's CDR3 is CASSLGTGLHPLHF. The CDR3 coding sequence is TGCGCCAGCAGCTTAGGGACAGGGCTCCATCCCCTCCACTTT.

V gene TRBV2 combines with J gene TRBJ2-5; D is ambiguous. CDR1 is SNHLY, CDR2 FYNNEI, per germline. The V end lost 4 bases, the J end lost 3 bases, and 12 bases lay between the germline ends. The CDR3 is 14 residues long. CDR3 amino acids: CASSAIVTEETQYF. In DNA form, the CDR3 reads TGTGCCAGCAGTGCGATTGTTACAGAAGAGACCCAGTACTTC.

The chain couples TRBV3-1 (or the pseudogene TRBV3-2) to TRBJ1-2; D is undetermined. The CDR3 runs to 14 residues. Germline V gives CDR1 LGHDT, CDR2 YNNKEL (reference sequence). With 0 bases removed from V and 8 bases from J, the gap between germline ends came to 13 bases. CDR3 coding DNA: TGTGCCAGCAGCCAAGAAGCGGCACGGAGGGGCTACACCTTC. Amino acids: CASSQEAARRGYTF.